The T cell receptor beta chain described here comes from a study of blood T cell repertoires in COVID-19. Trimming cost V 5 bases and J 4 bases, with 8 bases left between them. This CDR3 comprises 12 residues. This clone has a single count. Libraries were prepared by immunoSEQ multiplex PCR; TCRdb keeps only in-frame clonotypes and omits some of them. This table holds approximately 92,000 clones, about four fifths found once. The sequence came from an elderly man with acute or convalescent COVID-19. The chain carries TRBV12-3 or TRBV12-4 and TRBJ1-2, with D tentatively TRBD1 (6 bases). The specimen was peripheral blood. The CDR3 bases are TGTGCCAGCAGTCCACAGGGCTATGGCTACACCTTC. Translation: CASSPQGYGYTF.